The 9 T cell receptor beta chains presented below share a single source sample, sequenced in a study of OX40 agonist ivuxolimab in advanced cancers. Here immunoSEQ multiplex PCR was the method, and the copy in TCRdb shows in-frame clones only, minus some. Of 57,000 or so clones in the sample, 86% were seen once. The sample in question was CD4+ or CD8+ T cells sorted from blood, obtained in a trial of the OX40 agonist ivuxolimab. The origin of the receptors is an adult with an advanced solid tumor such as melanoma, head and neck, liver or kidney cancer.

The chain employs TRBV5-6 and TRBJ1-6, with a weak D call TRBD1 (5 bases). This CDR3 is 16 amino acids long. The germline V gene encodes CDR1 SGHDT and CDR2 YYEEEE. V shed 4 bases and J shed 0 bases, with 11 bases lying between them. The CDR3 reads CASSPAGSSYNSPLHF. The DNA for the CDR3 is TGTGCCAGCAGCCCCGCAGGGAGCTCCTATAATTCACCCCTCCACTTT.

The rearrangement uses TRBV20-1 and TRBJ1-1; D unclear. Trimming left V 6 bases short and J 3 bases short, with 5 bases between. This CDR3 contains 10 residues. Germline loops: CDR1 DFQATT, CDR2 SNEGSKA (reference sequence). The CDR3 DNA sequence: TGCAGTGCCAAGGACACTGAAGCTTTCTTT. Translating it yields CSAKDTEAFF.

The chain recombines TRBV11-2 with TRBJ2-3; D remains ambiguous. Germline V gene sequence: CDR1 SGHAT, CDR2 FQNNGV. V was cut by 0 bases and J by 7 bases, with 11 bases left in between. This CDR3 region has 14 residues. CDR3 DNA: TGTGCCAGCAGCTTAGATAAGGTCTCTAATACGCAGTATTTT. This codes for CASSLDKVSNTQYF.

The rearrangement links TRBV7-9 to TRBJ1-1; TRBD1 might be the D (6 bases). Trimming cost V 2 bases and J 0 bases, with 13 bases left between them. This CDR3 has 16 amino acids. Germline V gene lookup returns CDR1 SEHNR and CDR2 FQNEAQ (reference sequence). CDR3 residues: CASSLLGGGMNTEAFF. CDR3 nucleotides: TGTGCCAGCAGCTTATTGGGGGGCGGCATGAACACTGAAGCTTTCTTT.

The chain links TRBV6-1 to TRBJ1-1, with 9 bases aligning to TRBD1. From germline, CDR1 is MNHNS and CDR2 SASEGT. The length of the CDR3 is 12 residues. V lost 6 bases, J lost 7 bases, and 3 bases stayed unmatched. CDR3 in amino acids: CASRGQGGEAFF. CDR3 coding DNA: TGTGCCAGCAGGGGACAGGGAGGTGAAGCTTTCTTT.

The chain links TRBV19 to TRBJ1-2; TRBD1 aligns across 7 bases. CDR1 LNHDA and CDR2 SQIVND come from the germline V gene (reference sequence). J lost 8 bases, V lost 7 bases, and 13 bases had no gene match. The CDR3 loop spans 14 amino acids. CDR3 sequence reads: CASTLQGGGRGYTF. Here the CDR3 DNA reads TGTGCCAGTACTCTGCAAGGAGGGGGCAGGGGCTACACCTTC.

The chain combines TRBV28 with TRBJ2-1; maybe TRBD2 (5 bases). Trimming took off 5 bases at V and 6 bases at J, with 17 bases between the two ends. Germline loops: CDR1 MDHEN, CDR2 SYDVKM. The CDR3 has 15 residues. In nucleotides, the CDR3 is TGTGCCAGCAGTCGATTTAGTCCGGGGAGCAATGAGCAGTTCTTC. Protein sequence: CASSRFSPGSNEQFF.

CDR3 protein: CASSLTGDYGYTF. The CDR3 DNA is TGTGCCAGCAGTCTGACAGGGGACTATGGCTACACCTTC. The rearrangement links TRBV6-1 to TRBJ1-2; 8 bases map to TRBD1. The germline V gene has CDR1 MNHNS and CDR2 SASEGT. The CDR3 has 13 amino acids. The J segment lost 3 bases and the V segment lost 5 bases, leaving 2 bases of the junction unmatched.

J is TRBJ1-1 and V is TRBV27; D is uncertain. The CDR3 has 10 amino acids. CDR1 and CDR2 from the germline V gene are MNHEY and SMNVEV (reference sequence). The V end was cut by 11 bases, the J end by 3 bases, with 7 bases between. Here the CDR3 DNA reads TGTGCCGCCGGGCACACTGAAGCTTTCTTT. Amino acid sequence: CAAGHTEAFF.